The T cell receptor (beta chain) under discussion was sequenced for a study of T cell clonotyping in hematopoietic cell transplantation (TCRdb year 2021). Concerning the study at large: In the study, around 140 blood samples were gathered from 35 consecutive transplant recipients and their related donors. Patients were recruited between September 2015 and 2017 and followed until late 2020 or death. Overall study results and their limits: Recipient TCR diversity fell after transplant, with pathologically expanded clonotypes rising progressively from day 30 to day 180. Overlap with donor repertoires was found for only a small fraction of recipient repertoires, with over 95% found to appear de novo at the given depth. Donor and pretransplant recipient Inverse Simpson Index values predicted broader posttransplant TCR repertoire diversity. The sample size was limited and the cells went unsorted, which meant the CD4 and CD8 repertoire contributions could not be told apart.

The immunoSEQ assay, a bias-controlled multiplex PCR with V- and J-specific primers, was used to amplify TCR beta CDR3 regions from genomic DNA. In a second PCR step, the CDR3 amplicons were tagged with a proprietary barcode plus Illumina adapter sequences. An Illumina MiSeq instrument was used to sequence the CDR3 libraries. As for the original processing: Export and quality control were performed with immunoSEQ Analyzer 3.0, and downstream analyses were performed with R Bioconductor and Immunarch. Only productive rearrangements in the normalized downsampled data set were used to calculate repertoire metrics. Pathologically expanded clonotypes were defined as those larger than 5 templates in the normalized cohort. The Inverse Simpson Index served as the measure of repertoire diversity. CMV-specificity analyses were carried out on the non-normalized data set to capture all clonotypes. Not all clones reach the TCRdb copy of this immuneACCESS table, which keeps in-frame sequences only. Checked studies attribute under half of the gap to unresolved V genes and leave the rest unexplained. V, J and clone size are those of that table, while D and trimming were read from the DNA. The sample records some 11,000 clones, about 47% of which are singletons. The ten largest clones take up 8.5% to 9% of the sample.

Deletion took 7 bases off V and 3 bases off J, with a span of 22 bases between the germline ends. Including the terminal cysteine and phenylalanine, the CDR3 comprises 16 residues. Here the CDR3 DNA is all that survives: 48 bases in frame from base 1. CDR1 MGHDK and CDR2 SYGVNS were looked up in the germline V gene. The time point label for this specimen denotes: 30 days after allo-HCT. Recipient blood was collected about 28 days before transplant and at days 30, 100 and 180 after transplant. Nuclei Lysis Solution was used to extract genomic DNA from fresh or cryopreserved unfractionated peripheral blood mononuclear cells. In this sample, this clone turned up a few times. The antigen it recognizes is unknown. No base qualities exist here, and no much larger clone lies one base off it.

The chain is assembled from TRBV25-1 and TRBJ2-7; no confident D gene assignment can be made. The sequence came from a male patient aged 45 to 59 who had an allogeneic stem cell transplant from an unrelated donor, so the T cells may come from the graft donor. Some clones in this sample may be carry-over from other donors' samples. Sequencing used PBMCs, obtained 30 days after allogeneic stem cell transplant. The CDR3: CASTRTVRRRGYEQYF. The DNA sequence is given as TGTGCCAGCACTAGAACTGTCAGGCGGCGAGGCTACGAGCAGTACTTC.